This T cell receptor beta chain was observed in a study of blood T cell repertoires in COVID-19 (dated by TCRdb to about 2020). The study in broad terms: Samples covering the acute and convalescent phases of COVID-19 were provided by collaborators in the United States, Italy and Spain. The prospective study material was composed of cDNA or gDNA derived from T cells, B-cell-depleted T cells, or PBMCs. Deeply sampled blood TCRbeta repertoires from subjects exposed to, actively infected with, or recovered from COVID-19 were included in the dataset. The repertoires were released in a freely available public database intended as a resource for research on the immune response to SARS-CoV-2. Samples came from the ongoing ImmuneRACE study (first 160 participants) plus 1,254 subjects from 6 global collaborators. A de-identified subject ID, COVID-19 status, age in years and sex were almost always included in the sample metadata. HLA class I and class II types, where available, came from metadata supplied by the sample provider rather than from assay-based typing.

Sequences SGHTA (CDR1) and FQGTGA (CDR2) are obtained from the germline V gene. The germline ends are 12 bases apart after V is trimmed by 2 bases and J by 5 bases. The CDR3 spans 14 residues, from the cysteine through the phenylalanine. The kept DNA is CDR3 alone, 42 bases in frame from the first base. TCRbeta CDR3 regions were amplified from genomic DNA by means of the immunoSEQ Assay, a bias-controlled multiplex PCR. The authors' pipeline ran thus. The number of nucleated cells in each sample was estimated by amplification of reference gene primers within the assay. To quantify the absolute abundance of each unique TCRbeta CDR3 rearrangement, sequence reads were collapsed and filtered. For each sample, productive Simpson clonality was calculated as the square root of Simpson's diversity index across productive rearrangements. What TCRdb holds here is the immuneACCESS table cut down to in-frame rearrangements. Part of the clones is not present; checked against another copy, under half of the missing clones reflect an unresolved V gene, and the others are unexplained. V and J calls and clone size are those listed in that table; D and trimming were worked out from the DNA. Recorded for this sample are 200,000 to 300,000 clones; approximately 78% of them occurred a single time. In total, the top ten clones hold 9.5% to 15% of the sample.

Each collaborating institution followed its own protocols to collect whole blood in K2EDTA tubes. For TCRbeta analysis, collaborators shipped samples in one of three forms: frozen whole blood, isolated PBMCs, or DNA extracted from either of those sample types. What the research found in general, with its limitations: How much clinical and demographic metadata was included differed by source and by participant, and the metadata was provided uncurated.

To note about this clone: What antigen it recognizes has not been identified. No base quality information exists; no much larger clone differs at one position.

The sample taken for sequencing was peripheral blood. The TCR sequence derives from a woman in her fifties or sixties with active or convalescent COVID-19. Recombination connected TRBV7-3 to TRBJ2-5; no confident D gene assignment can be made. The CDR3 protein is CASSLVGPWETQYF. The base sequence is TGTGCCAGCAGCTTAGTTGGCCCTTGGGAGACCCAGTACTTC.